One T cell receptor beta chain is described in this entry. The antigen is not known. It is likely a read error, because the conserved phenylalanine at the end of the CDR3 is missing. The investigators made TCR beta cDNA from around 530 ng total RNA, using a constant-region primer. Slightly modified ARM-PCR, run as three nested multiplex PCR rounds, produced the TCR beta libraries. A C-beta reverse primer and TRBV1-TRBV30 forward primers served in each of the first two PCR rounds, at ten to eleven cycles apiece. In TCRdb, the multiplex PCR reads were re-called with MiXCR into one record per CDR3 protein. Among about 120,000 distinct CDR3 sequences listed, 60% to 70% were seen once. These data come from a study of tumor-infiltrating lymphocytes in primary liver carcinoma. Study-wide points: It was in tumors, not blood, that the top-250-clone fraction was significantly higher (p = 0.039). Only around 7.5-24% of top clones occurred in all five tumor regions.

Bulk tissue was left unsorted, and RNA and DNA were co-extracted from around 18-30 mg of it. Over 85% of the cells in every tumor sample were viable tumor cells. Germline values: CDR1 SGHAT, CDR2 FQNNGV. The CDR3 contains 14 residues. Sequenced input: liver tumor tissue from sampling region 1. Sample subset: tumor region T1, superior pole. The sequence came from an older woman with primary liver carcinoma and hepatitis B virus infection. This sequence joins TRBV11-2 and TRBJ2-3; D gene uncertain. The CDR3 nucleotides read TGTGCCTGCAGCTTAGTCTGGAGCACAGATACGCAGTATGTT. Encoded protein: CACSLVWSTDTQYV.